The 15 T cell receptor beta chains in this list originate from one sample, sequenced in a study of T cells in Graves' hyperthyroidism and ophthalmopathy. Template material for amplifying TCR beta CDR3 regions consisted of RNA transcripts. First-round RT-PCR targeting the TCR CDR3 was performed with the HTBI primer set. Using its own MiXCR run on the multiplex PCR reads, TCRdb lists one record per CDR3 protein. The sample includes approximately 590,000 distinct CDR3 sequences, around 16% of them seen just once. The source material was blood. The receptors were sampled from a young woman with Graves' hyperthyroidism.

The chain couples TRBV30 to TRBJ2-3; TRBD1 agrees at 8 bases. The CDR3 runs to 15 residues. The V gene's germline CDR1 is GTSNPN and CDR2 SVGIG (reference sequence). Trimming at V came to 0 bases and at J to 2 bases, leaving 4 bases not matched to a gene. The CDR3: CAWSVDRGNTDTQYF. CDR3 nucleotide sequence: TGTGCCTGGAGTGTAGACAGGGGAAACACAGATACGCAGTATTTT. The full variable domain, in which reference TRBV30 and TRBJ2-3 provide the parts outside the CDR3, is SQTIHQWPATLVQPVGSPLSLECTVEGTSNPNLYWYRQAAGRGLQLLFYSVGIGQISSEVPQNLSASRPQDRQFILSSKKLLLSDSGFYLCAWSVDRGNTDTQYFGPGTRLTVL.

This clonotype showed up just a few times. The chain recombines TRBV6-2 or TRBV6-3 with TRBJ2-1; 13 bases fit TRBD2. Germline lookup yields CDR1 MNHEY and CDR2 SVGEGT. The CDR3 extends over 16 amino acids. With 5 bases clipped from V and 9 bases from J, the junction kept 10 bases outside the gene matches. The CDR3 loop is CASSPRLAGGRGEQFF. CDR3 nucleotides: TGTGCCAGCAGTCCACGACTAGCGGGAGGACGGGGTGAGCAGTTCTTC.

The V and J genes are TRBV5-1 and TRBJ2-5, with D tentatively TRBD2 (6 bases). The ends were cut back, 6 bases at V and 5 bases at J, with 11 bases in the middle. The CDR3 is made up of 12 amino acids. Germline lookup yields CDR1 SGHRS and CDR2 YFSETQ. The CDR3 region is CASTGDLETQYF. The CDR3 DNA is TGCGCCAGCACCGGGGACTTGGAGACCCAGTACTTC.

The chain has TRBV6-2 or TRBV6-3 and TRBJ2-7; D is perhaps TRBD1 or TRBD2 (5 bases each). Between the trimmed V and J ends, which lost 5 bases and 12 bases, there was a span of 26 bases. The CDR3 is 15 residues long. Germline CDR1 MNHEY, CDR2 SVGEGT. CDR3 residues: CASSPGTPFTTSAYF. CDR3 in DNA: TGTGCCAGCAGTCCCGGGACGCCCTTCACTACGAGCGCGTACTTC.

In this sample, this clonotype turned up many times. The chain has TRBV2 and TRBJ2-3; D gene unclear. The CDR3 is 10 amino acids. From germline, CDR1 is SNHLY and CDR2 FYNNEI. V was trimmed by 8 bases and J by 2 bases, leaving 2 bases between them. CDR3 loop: CASYTDTQYF. CDR3 DNA: TGTGCCAGCTACACAGATACGCAGTATTTT.

This sequence joins TRBV4-2 and TRBJ2-5; D perhaps matches TRBD1 (6 bases). This CDR3 region has 17 residues. CDR1 LGHNA and CDR2 YNFKEQ come from the germline V gene. V lost 0 bases, J lost 5 bases, and 19 bases lay in between. In nucleotides, the CDR3 is TGTGCCAGCAGCCAAGACAGTACCAGGGGACGTCGGGAGACCCAGTACTTC. This codes for CASSQDSTRGRRETQYF.

The gene calls are TRBV9 and TRBJ2-1, with D perhaps matching TRBD2 (5 bases). The CDR3 has 15 residues. The V end lost 0 bases, the J end lost 4 bases, and 11 bases lay between the germline ends. CDR1 SGDLS and CDR2 YYNGEE come from the germline V gene. This CDR3 is CASSVESGLYNEQFF. The CDR3 coding sequence is TGTGCCAGCAGCGTAGAAAGCGGACTTTACAATGAGCAGTTCTTC.

In its sample, this clonotype was seen many times. The gene calls are TRBV7-9 and TRBJ1-4; the D gene is possibly TRBD1 (5 bases). This CDR3 is built from 16 residues. The germline V gene encodes CDR1 SEHNR and CDR2 FQNEAQ (reference sequence). V shed 1 base and J shed 8 bases, with 17 bases lying between them. In nucleotides, the CDR3 is TGTGCCAGCAGCTTAGTTGAGGCGGGGCGAGAAGAAAAACTGTTTTTT. This gives the protein CASSLVEAGREEKLFF.

This clonotype was counted at least ten times. The J gene is TRBJ2-7, the V gene TRBV20-1; D may be TRBD1 (6 bases). Deletions cut 6 bases from V and 0 bases from J, with 15 bases between. Per germline, CDR1 DFQATT and CDR2 SNEGSKA (reference sequence). This CDR3 is 14 amino acids long. CDR3 sequence (DNA): TGCAGTGCCCCTGGACAGCAAATCTCCTACGAGCAGTACTTC. Its translation: CSAPGQQISYEQYF.

In its sample, this clonotype was seen many times. CDR3 coding DNA: TGTGCCAGTAGTATAGAGGGACAGGGTATCTACGAGCAGTACTTC. It yields the protein CASSIEGQGIYEQYF. This sequence joins TRBV19 and TRBJ2-7, with 9 bases matching TRBD1. Losses at the gene ends were 0 bases for V and 3 bases for J; bases not matched to a gene: 3. CDR3 size: 15 residues. Germline V gives CDR1 LNHDA, CDR2 SQIVND (reference sequence).

The CDR3 here is CASSLSIAGAGANVLTF. The CDR3 DNA sequence: TGTGCCAGCAGTTTATCCATAGCGGGCGCTGGGGCCAACGTCCTGACTTTC. The chain is built from TRBV12-3 or TRBV12-4 and TRBJ2-6; 7 bases fit TRBD2. V lost 2 bases to trimming and J lost 2 bases; unmatched junction nucleotides: 6. This CDR3 comprises 17 residues.

The chain has TRBV4-2 and TRBJ2-3; D gene uncertain. V gave up 1 base and J gave up 1 base, with 12 bases separating them. This CDR3 has 16 amino acids. Germline CDR1 LGHNA, CDR2 YNFKEQ. CDR3 residues: CASSQVTASGTDTQYF. The DNA for the CDR3 is TGTGCCAGCAGCCAAGTAACGGCTAGTGGCACAGATACGCAGTATTTT.

This clonotype has at least ten counts. The V call is TRBV7-8, the J call TRBJ2-3, with unresolved D. Trimming removed 2 bases from V and 1 base from J, with 10 bases in between. Germline assignment: CDR1 SGHVS and CDR2 FQNEAQ. The CDR3 spans 15 residues. The CDR3, as DNA: TGTGCCAGCAGCTTAAGGTTGCTAGGCACAGATACGCAGTATTTT. Protein: CASSLRLLGTDTQYF.

The rearrangement links TRBV20-1 to TRBJ2-1; a possible D gene is TRBD2 (5 bases). The CDR3 extends over 15 amino acids. Trimming shortened V by 0 bases and J by 2 bases, and 11 bases separated the two germline ends. Germline CDR1 is DFQATT and CDR2 is SNEGSKA (reference sequence). The CDR3 bases are TGCAGTGCTAGAGAGAACATAGCGACCTACAATGAGCAGTTCTTC. Protein: CSARENIATYNEQFF.

The gene calls are TRBV5-1 and TRBJ2-2; TRBD1 matches 7 bases. This CDR3 has 14 residues. J gave up 6 bases and V 4 bases, and 6 bases lay outside the gene matches. Per the germline V gene, CDR1 is SGHRS and CDR2 is YFSETQ. The CDR3 DNA is TGCGCCAGCAGCGACACAGGGGTCCCCGGGGAGCTGTTTTTT. This encodes CASSDTGVPGELFF.